The 21 T cell receptor beta chains below were found in one sample sequenced in a study of shared clonotypes between healthy human individuals. As defined, naive CD8 cells were CD45RO-negative and positively selected for CCR7, with terminally differentiated effector memory CD45RA+ cells excluded. TCRdb's copy holds only in-frame clones and misses some; the assay was immunoSEQ multiplex PCR. The table shows about 2,100,000 clones, with about 93% occurring only once. Sequenced input: naive CD8+ T cells from PBMCs. The source of these receptors is a young man in good health. Some clones in this sample may be carry-over from other donors' samples.

The chain carries TRBV29-1 and TRBJ1-5; D might be TRBD1 (5 bases). CDR3 size: 13 residues. Trimming removed 4 bases from V and 9 bases from J, with 16 bases in between. The germline V gene has CDR1 SQVTM and CDR2 ANQGSEA. The CDR3: CSVVEGSGWPQHF. DNA for the CDR3: TGCAGCGTTGTGGAGGGGTCAGGGTGGCCCCAGCATTTT.

The rearrangement joins TRBV18 to TRBJ2-7; 7 nucleotides agree with TRBD1. The trim removed 6 bases at V and 6 bases at J, leaving 17 bases unmatched. Germline V gene lookup returns CDR1 KGHSH and CDR2 LQKENI. This CDR3 is 16 amino acids long. The CDR3 nucleotides are TGTGCCAGCTCCCCGGCCGGGACAGCTGTACCCCCCGAGCAGTACTTC. Its protein product is CASSPAGTAVPPEQYF.

The chain combines TRBV5-5 with TRBJ2-7; 8 bases fit TRBD2. The V segment lost 6 bases and the J segment 3 bases; nucleotides outside the gene matches: 5. This CDR3 spans 13 amino acids. Germline V CDR1 and CDR2: SGHKS, YYEKEE (reference sequence). The CDR3 nucleotides read TGTGCCAGCAACCCCCGGGGGGGCTACGAGCAGTACTTC. Its protein product is CASNPRGGYEQYF.

The rearrangement joins TRBV5-1 to TRBJ1-1; D not resolved. V was clipped by 4 bases and J by 0 bases, with 10 bases between them. The CDR3 totals 14 residues. From germline, CDR1 is SGHRS and CDR2 YFSETQ. The CDR3 sequence is CASSRSPVNTEAFF. The DNA for the CDR3 is TGCGCCAGCAGCCGGTCGCCCGTGAACACTGAAGCTTTCTTT.

Concerning this clone: This CDR3 is also generated by other DNA sequences in the sample. The chain carries TRBV6-1 and TRBJ2-1; D uncertain. This CDR3 contains 13 residues. V gave up 3 bases and J gave up 4 bases, with 7 bases separating them. Germline loops: CDR1 MNHNS, CDR2 SASEGT. CDR3 coding DNA: TGTGCCAGCAGTGATAGGCCGTACAATGAGCAGTTCTTC. Residues: CASSDRPYNEQFF.

Comment on this clone: This same CDR3 is encoded by further DNA sequences in the sample. The J gene is TRBJ1-1, the V gene TRBV19; D gene uncertain. CDR1 LNHDA and CDR2 SQIVND come from the germline V gene (reference sequence). V was trimmed by 6 bases and J by 2 bases, leaving 7 bases between them. The CDR3 extends over 12 amino acids. The CDR3 DNA reads TGTGCCAGTAGACGGGGAAACACTGAAGCTTTCTTT. Protein: CASRRGNTEAFF.

The chain couples TRBV19 to TRBJ2-2; D is undetermined. The V gene lost 3 bases and the J gene lost 5 bases, with 10 bases spanning the gap. The CDR3 is 14 amino acids. Germline V gene lookup returns CDR1 LNHDA and CDR2 SQIVND (reference sequence). CDR3 sequence (DNA): TGTGCCAGTAGTATCCGTCGGGTAACCGGGGAGCTGTTTTTT. The encoded protein is CASSIRRVTGELFF.

The chain links TRBV11-1 to TRBJ1-2; D is uncertain. Per the germline V gene, CDR1 is SGHAT and CDR2 is FQDESV (reference sequence). Trimming left V 2 bases short and J 4 bases short, with 11 bases between. The CDR3 loop spans 14 amino acids. CDR3 residues: CASSLTWRTYGYTF. CDR3 DNA sequence: TGTGCCAGCAGCTTAACGTGGCGTACCTATGGCTACACCTTC. Complete variable domain (other parts from reference TRBV11-1 and TRBJ1-2): EAEVAQSPRYKITEKSQAVAFWCDPISGHATLYWYRQILGQGPELLVQFQDESVVDDSQLPKDRFSAERLKGVDSTLKIQPAELGDSAMYLCASSLTWRTYGYTFGSGTRLTVV.

The chain couples TRBV4-1 to TRBJ2-7; 9 nucleotides line up with TRBD2. The V gene's germline CDR1 is MGHRA and CDR2 YSYEKL. The length of the CDR3 is 16 residues. V was pared by 1 base and J by 3 bases, with 7 bases of the junction left unmatched. CDR3 coding DNA: TGCGCCAGCAGCCAAGGAGCCCTAGCGGGACACTACGAGCAGTACTTC. Translating it yields CASSQGALAGHYEQYF.

The gene calls are TRBV28 and TRBJ2-3; TRBD2 matches 8 bases. J lost 7 bases, V lost 11 bases, and 11 bases had no gene match. From germline, CDR1 is MDHEN and CDR2 SYDVKM. The CDR3 has 13 residues. The chain's CDR3 is CAAASGSVNTQYF. CDR3 sequence (DNA): TGTGCCGCGGCGAGCGGGAGCGTGAATACGCAGTATTTT. Full variable domain (missing parts from reference TRBV28 and TRBJ2-3): DVKVTQSSRYLVKRTGEKVFLECVQDMDHENMFWYRQDPGLGLRLIYFSYDVKMKEKGDIPEGYSVSREKKERFSLILESASTNQTSMYLCAAASGSVNTQYFGPGTRLTVL.

Only one count was recorded for this clone. This rearrangement joins TRBV25-1 to TRBJ1-2; no firm D call. Germline loops: CDR1 MGHDK, CDR2 SYGVNS. The CDR3 spans 13 residues. V was pared by 9 bases and J by 4 bases, with 15 bases between. This CDR3 is CARPTYRSYGYTF. Written as DNA, the CDR3 is TGTGCCAGACCCACCTACCGGAGCTATGGCTACACCTTC.

The chain is built from TRBV4-2 and TRBJ2-7; 9 nucleotides agree with TRBD2. Germline lookup yields CDR1 LGHNA and CDR2 YNFKEQ. V trimming: 1 base; J trimming: 1 base; junction bases outside the gene matches: 8. The CDR3 length is 17 residues. DNA for the CDR3: TGTGCCAGCAGCCAAGCCGTACTCAGCGGGAGGTCCTACGAGCAGTACTTC. This sequence encodes CASSQAVLSGRSYEQYF.

The chain has TRBV7-9 and TRBJ2-7; 7 nucleotides line up with TRBD2. The CDR3 covers 14 residues. V lost 2 bases to trimming and J lost 6 bases; unmatched junction nucleotides: 7. CDR1 is SEHNR, CDR2 FQNEAQ, per germline (reference sequence). CDR3 coding DNA: TGTGCCAGCAGCTTATCGGGGGGTAGGGTCGAGCAGTACTTC. Amino acids: CASSLSGGRVEQYF.

The chain couples TRBV9 to TRBJ2-1, with TRBD2 matching over 7 bases. Germline V gives CDR1 SGDLS, CDR2 YYNGEE. Trimming cost V 0 bases and J 0 bases; bases outside gene matches: 9. This CDR3 region has 18 residues. This CDR3 reads CASSVVSFGGSSYNEQFF. CDR3 DNA sequence: TGTGCCAGCAGCGTAGTCTCGTTTGGCGGGAGCTCCTACAATGAGCAGTTCTTC.

On this clone: Mismatch with germline at one junction end may stem from a read error. The chain joins TRBV6-5 to TRBJ1-2, with unresolved D. CDR3 length equals 11 residues. Per the germline V gene, CDR1 is MNHEY and CDR2 is SVGAGI. The DNA for the CDR3 is TGTGCCAGCAGTGACTCTTACACGTTCACCTTC. This gives the protein CASSDSYTFTF.

The V gene is TRBV7-6, the J gene TRBJ2-1; 13 bases match TRBD2. The V segment lost 4 bases and the J segment 10 bases; nucleotides outside the gene matches: 16. Germline V lookup: CDR1 SGHVS, CDR2 FNYEAQ. CDR3 length equals 18 residues. The CDR3 protein is CASSSHPLTSGRAGEQFF. The CDR3 region has the DNA TGTGCCAGCAGCTCCCATCCCTTAACTAGCGGGAGGGCCGGGGAGCAGTTCTTC.

Here the CDR3 reads CASSTARGGELFF. DNA of the CDR3: TGTGCCAGCAGTACCGCCCGGGGCGGGGAGCTGTTTTTT. This chain joins TRBV14 and TRBJ2-2, with a tentative D call TRBD2 (5 bases). The V end was cut by 6 bases, the J end by 7 bases, with 12 bases between. The CDR3 contains 13 residues. Germline CDR1 and CDR2: SGHDN and FVKESK.

V and J are TRBV6-5 and TRBJ2-1, with D uncertain. This CDR3 has 15 amino acids. The V end lost 4 bases, the J end lost 0 bases, and 10 bases lay between the germline ends. Germline assignment: CDR1 MNHEY and CDR2 SVGAGI. The DNA of the CDR3 is TGTGCCAGCAGTTTTTCCATCAGCTCCTACAATGAGCAGTTCTTC. Its protein is CASSFSISSYNEQFF.

The V and J genes are TRBV7-9 and TRBJ1-2; 7 nucleotides match TRBD1. The germline V gene encodes CDR1 SEHNR and CDR2 FQNEAQ (reference sequence). The junction had 8 bases not matched to a gene; V was cut back by 4 bases and J by 0 bases. The length of the CDR3 is 16 residues. DNA of the CDR3: TGTGCCAGCAGCTCGAGGCTGGGACAGACTAACTATGGCTACACCTTC. Protein: CASSSRLGQTNYGYTF.

Points on this clone: Other DNA sequences in the same sample also yield this CDR3. The rearrangement uses TRBV11-2 and TRBJ2-7; 10 bases are shared with TRBD1. J gave up 4 bases and V 5 bases, and 5 bases lay outside the gene matches. This CDR3 has 14 amino acids. Germline loops: CDR1 SGHAT, CDR2 FQNNGV. CDR3 DNA sequence: TGTGCCAGCAGCCCCCGGGACAGGGGATACGAGCAGTACTTC. Residues: CASSPRDRGYEQYF.

CDR3 sequence: CASSEAPTGWGMNTEAFF. In nucleotides, the CDR3 is TGTGCCAGCAGTGAAGCTCCGACAGGGTGGGGGATGAACACTGAAGCTTTCTTT. This sequence joins TRBV6-1 and TRBJ1-1; 7 nucleotides agree with TRBD1. The length of the CDR3 is 18 residues. With V trimmed by 0 bases and J by 0 bases, 10 bases remained unmatched. The germline V gene has CDR1 MNHNS and CDR2 SASEGT.